This TCR beta chain was captured by sequencing in a study of CD8 T cells in Susac syndrome. Study-level background: Patients with Susac syndrome were therapy-naive, on corticosteroids, or on intravenous immunoglobulin alone at the time that blood was drawn.

This clonotype was recorded once. Random hexamers primed reverse transcription of about 0.5 to 1 ug RNA. Amplification of TCR beta CDR3 across 54 Vbeta and 13 Jbeta was performed with immunoSEQ multiplex PCR. TCRdb reprocessed the immunoSEQ multiplex PCR reads with MiXCR, giving one entry per CDR3 protein. Of roughly 250,000 distinct CDR3 sequences in the sample, 96% were seen once. The TCR comes from a human donor with Susac syndrome. What was sequenced was CD4+ T cells from PBMCs.

The chain's CDR3 is CASSQRGRDTQYF. The CDR3 DNA reads TGTGCCAGCAGCCAACGCGGGAGGGATACGCAGTATTTT. V and J are TRBV3-1 and TRBJ2-3, with 8 positions matching TRBD2. V shed 2 bases, J shed 6 bases, and the junction held 1 base outside the gene matches. The CDR3 loop spans 13 amino acids. CDR1 and CDR2 from the germline V gene are LGHDT and YNNKEL (reference sequence).